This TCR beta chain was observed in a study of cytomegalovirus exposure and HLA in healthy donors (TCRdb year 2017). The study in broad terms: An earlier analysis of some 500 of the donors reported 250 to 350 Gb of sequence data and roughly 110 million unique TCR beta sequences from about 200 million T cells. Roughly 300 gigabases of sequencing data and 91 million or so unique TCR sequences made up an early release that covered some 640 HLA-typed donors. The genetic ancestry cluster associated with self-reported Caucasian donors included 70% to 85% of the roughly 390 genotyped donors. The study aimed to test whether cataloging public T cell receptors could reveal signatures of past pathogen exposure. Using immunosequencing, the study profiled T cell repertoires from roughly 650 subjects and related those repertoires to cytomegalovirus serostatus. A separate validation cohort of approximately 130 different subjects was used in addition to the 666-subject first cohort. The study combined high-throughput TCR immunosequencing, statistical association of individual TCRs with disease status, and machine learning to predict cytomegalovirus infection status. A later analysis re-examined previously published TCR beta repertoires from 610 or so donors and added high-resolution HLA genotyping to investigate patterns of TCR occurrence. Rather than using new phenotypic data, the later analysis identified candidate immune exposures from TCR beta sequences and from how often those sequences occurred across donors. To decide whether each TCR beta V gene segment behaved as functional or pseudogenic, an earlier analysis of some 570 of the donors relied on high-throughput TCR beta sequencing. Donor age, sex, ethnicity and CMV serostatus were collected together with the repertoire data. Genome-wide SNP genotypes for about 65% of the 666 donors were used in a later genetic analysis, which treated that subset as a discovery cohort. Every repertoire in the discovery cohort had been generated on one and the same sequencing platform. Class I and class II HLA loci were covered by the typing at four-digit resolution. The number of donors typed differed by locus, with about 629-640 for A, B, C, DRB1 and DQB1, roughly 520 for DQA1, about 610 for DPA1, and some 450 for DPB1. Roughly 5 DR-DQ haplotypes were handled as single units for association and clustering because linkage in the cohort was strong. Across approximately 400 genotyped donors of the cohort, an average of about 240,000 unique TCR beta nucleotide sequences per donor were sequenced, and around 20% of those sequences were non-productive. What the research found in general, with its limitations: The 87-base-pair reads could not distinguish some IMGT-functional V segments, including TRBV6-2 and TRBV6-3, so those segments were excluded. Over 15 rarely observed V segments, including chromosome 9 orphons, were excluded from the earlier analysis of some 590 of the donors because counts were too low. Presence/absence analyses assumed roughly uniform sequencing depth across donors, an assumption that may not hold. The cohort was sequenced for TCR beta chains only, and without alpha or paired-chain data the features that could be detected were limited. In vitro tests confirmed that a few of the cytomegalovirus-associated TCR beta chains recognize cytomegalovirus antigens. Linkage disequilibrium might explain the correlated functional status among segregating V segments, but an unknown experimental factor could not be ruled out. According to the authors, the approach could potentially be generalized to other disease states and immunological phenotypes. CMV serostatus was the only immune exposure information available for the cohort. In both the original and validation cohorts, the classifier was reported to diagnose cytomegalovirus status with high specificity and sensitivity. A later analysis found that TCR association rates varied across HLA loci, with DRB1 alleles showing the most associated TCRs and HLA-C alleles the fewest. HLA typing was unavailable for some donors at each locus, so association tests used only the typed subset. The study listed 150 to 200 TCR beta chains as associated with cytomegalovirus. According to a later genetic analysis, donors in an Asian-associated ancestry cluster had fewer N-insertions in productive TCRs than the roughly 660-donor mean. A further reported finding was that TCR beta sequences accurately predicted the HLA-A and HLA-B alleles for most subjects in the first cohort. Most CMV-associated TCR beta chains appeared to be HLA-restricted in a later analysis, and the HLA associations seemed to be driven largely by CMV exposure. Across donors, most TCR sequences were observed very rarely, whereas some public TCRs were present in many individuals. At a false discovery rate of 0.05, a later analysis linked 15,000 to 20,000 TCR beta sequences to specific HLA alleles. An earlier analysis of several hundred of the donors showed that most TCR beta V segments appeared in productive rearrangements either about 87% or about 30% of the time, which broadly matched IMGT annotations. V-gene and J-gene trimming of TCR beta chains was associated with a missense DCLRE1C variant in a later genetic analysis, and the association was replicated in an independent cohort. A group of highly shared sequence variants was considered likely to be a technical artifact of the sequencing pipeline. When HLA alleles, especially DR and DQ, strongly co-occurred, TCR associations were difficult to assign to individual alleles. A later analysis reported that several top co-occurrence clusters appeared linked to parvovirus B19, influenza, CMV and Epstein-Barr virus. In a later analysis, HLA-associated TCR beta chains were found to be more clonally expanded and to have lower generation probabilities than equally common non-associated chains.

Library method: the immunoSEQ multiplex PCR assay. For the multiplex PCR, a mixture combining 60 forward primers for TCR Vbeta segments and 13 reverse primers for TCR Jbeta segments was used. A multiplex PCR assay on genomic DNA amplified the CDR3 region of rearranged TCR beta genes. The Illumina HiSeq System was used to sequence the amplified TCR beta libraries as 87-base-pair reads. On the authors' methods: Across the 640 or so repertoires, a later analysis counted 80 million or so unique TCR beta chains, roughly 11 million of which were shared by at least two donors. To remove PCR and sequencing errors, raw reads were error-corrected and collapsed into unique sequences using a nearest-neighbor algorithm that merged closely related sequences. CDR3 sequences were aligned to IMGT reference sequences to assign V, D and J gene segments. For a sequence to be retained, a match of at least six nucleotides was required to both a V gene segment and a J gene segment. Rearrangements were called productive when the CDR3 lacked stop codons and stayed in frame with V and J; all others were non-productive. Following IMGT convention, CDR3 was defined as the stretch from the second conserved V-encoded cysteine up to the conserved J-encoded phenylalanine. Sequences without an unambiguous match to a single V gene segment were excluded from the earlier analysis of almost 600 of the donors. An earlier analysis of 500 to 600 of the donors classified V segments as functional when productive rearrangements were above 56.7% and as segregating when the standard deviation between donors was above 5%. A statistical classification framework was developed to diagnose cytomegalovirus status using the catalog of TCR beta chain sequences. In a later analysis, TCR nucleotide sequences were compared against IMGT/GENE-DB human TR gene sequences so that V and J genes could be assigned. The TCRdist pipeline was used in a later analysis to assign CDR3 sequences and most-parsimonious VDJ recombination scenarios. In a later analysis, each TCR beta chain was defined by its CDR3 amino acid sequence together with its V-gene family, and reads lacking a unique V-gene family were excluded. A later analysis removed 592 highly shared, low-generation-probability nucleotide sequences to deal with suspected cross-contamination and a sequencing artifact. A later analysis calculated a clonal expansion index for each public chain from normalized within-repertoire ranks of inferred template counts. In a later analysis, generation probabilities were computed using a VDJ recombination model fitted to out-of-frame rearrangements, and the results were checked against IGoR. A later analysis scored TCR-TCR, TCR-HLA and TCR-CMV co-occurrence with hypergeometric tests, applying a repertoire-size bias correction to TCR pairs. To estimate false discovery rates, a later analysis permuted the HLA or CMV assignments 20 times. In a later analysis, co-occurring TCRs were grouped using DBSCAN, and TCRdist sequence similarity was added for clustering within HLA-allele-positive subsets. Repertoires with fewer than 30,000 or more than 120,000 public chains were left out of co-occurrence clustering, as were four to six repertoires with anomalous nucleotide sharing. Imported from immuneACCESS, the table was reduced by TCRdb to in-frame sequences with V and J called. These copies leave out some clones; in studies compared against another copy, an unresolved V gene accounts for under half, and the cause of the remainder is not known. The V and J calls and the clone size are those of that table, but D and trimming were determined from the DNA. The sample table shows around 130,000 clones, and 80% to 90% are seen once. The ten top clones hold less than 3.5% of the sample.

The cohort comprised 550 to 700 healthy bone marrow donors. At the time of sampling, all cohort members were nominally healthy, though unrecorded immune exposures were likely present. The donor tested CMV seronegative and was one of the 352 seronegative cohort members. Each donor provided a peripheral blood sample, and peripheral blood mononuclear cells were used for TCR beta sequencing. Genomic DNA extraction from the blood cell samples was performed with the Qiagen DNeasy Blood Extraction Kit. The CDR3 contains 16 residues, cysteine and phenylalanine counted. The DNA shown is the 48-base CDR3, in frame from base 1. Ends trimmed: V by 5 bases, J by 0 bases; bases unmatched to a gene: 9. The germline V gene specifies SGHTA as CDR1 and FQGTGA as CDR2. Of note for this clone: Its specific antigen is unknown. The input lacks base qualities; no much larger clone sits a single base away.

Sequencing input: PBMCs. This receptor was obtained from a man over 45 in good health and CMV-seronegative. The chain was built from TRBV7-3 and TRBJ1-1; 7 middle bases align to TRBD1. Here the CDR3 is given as CASSPTVDRVNTEAFF. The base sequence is TGTGCCAGCAGCCCAACCGTTGACAGGGTGAACACTGAAGCTTTCTTT.